This T cell receptor beta chain is drawn from a study of glioma-infiltrating T cells. Amplification of TCR alpha and beta CDR3 regions from RNA used iRepertoire nested multiplex PCR. TCRdb passed the multiplex PCR reads through MiXCR, listing each CDR3 protein once. The table records 300,000 to 450,000 distinct CDR3 sequences, 41% of them present only once. The V gene's germline CDR1 is PRHDT and CDR2 FYEKMQ (reference sequence). The CDR3 sequence is 14 residues long. V gave up 3 bases and J gave up 4 bases, with 11 bases separating them. The sequence was collected from a human donor with low-grade glioma or glioblastoma, undergoing nonglioma brain surgery, or in good health (not recorded which). The J gene is TRBJ2-3, the V gene TRBV13; perhaps TRBD2 as D (5 bases). The material sequenced was glioma tissue, nonneoplastic brain tissue, or PBMCs (not recorded which). CDR3 sequence reads: CASSFALGADTQYF. The DNA for the CDR3 is TGTGCCAGCAGCTTCGCCCTCGGGGCAGATACGCAGTATTTT.